The sequence of this T cell receptor (beta chain) was determined in a study of beta chain features in type 1 diabetes. In its sample, this clone was seen a few times. The antigen remains undetermined. CDR3 length: 16 residues. From germline, CDR1 is MGHRA and CDR2 YSYEKL. V trimming: 1 base; J trimming: 4 bases; junction bases outside the gene matches: 6. Investigators reverse transcribed all isolated RNA, so they sequenced expressed TCRB transcripts. Some clones are missing from TCRdb's copy, which holds only in-frame ones; the method was immunoSEQ multiplex PCR. This table has 300,000 to 400,000 clones, approximately 11% appearing once. Findings and caveats of the study: Researchers report that Type 1 diabetes patients had moderately but significantly shorter TCRB CDR3s across all four CD4+ subsets. The question of HLA type influencing TCRB rearrangement was one that remained unresolved here. The study notes PCR might favor shorter templates equally in patients and controls. There were fewer insertions and more deletions at the VDJ junctions of type 1 diabetes patients.

The TCR originated in a woman between 25 and 40 years old in good health. The J gene is TRBJ2-1, the V gene TRBV4-1; TRBD2 matches 8 bases. Sequenced: naive CD4+ T cells from blood. The CDR3 loop reads CASSQGSGSGYNEQFF. Here the CDR3 DNA reads TGCGCCAGCAGCCAAGGAAGCGGGAGTGGTTACAATGAGCAGTTCTTC.